This TCR beta chain is from a study of T-cell reconstitution after alpha-beta-depleted transplantation in children. Notes on this clonotype: Its matching antigen is unknown.

Findings and caveats of the study: Recipient T cells and thymic progenitors that survived gave rise to the high TCRbeta diversity observed at day 60 in some patients. Several hundred expanded graft clones reportedly were the source of alpha-beta T cells about two months after transplant. T-cell numbers and diversity, one year after transplant, stemmed largely from T cells that were newly produced.

Preparation of the TCRbeta library involved a method that used unique molecular identifiers. Each CDR3 protein gets one entry after TCRdb re-called the PCR reads with MiXCR. The data contain around 50,000 distinct CDR3 sequences, roughly 52% of them singletons. This material consisted of peripheral blood, taken before TCRalphabeta/CD19-depleted stem cell transplant. The clonotype comes from a boy younger than two with SCID, due to receive a stem cell transplant.

The CDR3 loop reads CSVPGVLAGAQGATQYF. CDR3 DNA sequence: TGCAGTGTTCCCGGAGTTCTAGCGGGGGCCCAGGGGGCTACGCAGTATTTT. The chain couples TRBV20-1 to TRBJ2-3, with TRBD2 matching 10 bases. The CDR3 has 17 amino acids. The V and J ends lost 7 bases and 8 bases, in that order; junction bases with no gene match: 21. CDR1 is DFQATT, CDR2 SNEGSKA, per germline (reference sequence).